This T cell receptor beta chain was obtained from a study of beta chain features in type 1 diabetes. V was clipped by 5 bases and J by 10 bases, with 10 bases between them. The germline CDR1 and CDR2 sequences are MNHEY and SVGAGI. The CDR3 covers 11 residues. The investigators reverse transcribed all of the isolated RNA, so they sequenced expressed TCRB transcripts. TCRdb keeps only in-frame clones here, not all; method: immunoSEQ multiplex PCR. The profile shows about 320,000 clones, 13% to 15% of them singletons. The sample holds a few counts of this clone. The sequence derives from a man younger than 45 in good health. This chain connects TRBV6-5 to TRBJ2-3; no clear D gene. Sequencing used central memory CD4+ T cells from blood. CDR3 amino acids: CASSVQLSQYF. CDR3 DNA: TGTGCCAGCAGTGTTCAGCTATCGCAGTATTTT.